Presented here are 4 T cell receptor beta chains from one specimen sequenced in a study of blood T cell repertoires in COVID-19. Only in-frame clones appear in the TCRdb table, and some are missing; sequencing was by immunoSEQ multiplex PCR. Among hundreds of thousands of clones listed, around nine tenths were seen once. The specimen sequenced was PBMCs or T cells enriched from blood (not recorded which). The receptor set was obtained from a man between 60 and 75 years old who had recovered from COVID-19.

The V and J genes are TRBV6-6 and TRBJ1-3; 8 nucleotides line up with TRBD1. The CDR3 runs to 16 residues. Germline CDR1 and CDR2: MNHNY and SVGAGI (reference sequence). V lost 4 bases, J lost 0 bases, and 5 bases stayed unmatched. The CDR3 DNA is TGTGCCAGCAGTTGGGACAGGCTCAGCTCTGGAAACACCATATATTTT. Its protein product is CASSWDRLSSGNTIYF.

The chain couples TRBV19 to TRBJ1-2, with D unclear. This CDR3 spans 14 amino acids. Between the trimmed V and J ends, which lost 7 bases and 0 bases, there was a span of 12 bases. Germline lookup yields CDR1 LNHDA and CDR2 SQIVND (reference sequence). In nucleotides, the CDR3 is TGTGCCAGTACCCGAGGGCAGGCTAACTATGGCTACACCTTC. This encodes CASTRGQANYGYTF.

A note on this clone: The same CDR3 arises from other DNA sequences in this sample as well. The chain uses TRBV25-1 and TRBJ2-5; a weak D match, TRBD1 (6 bases). Germline values: CDR1 MGHDK, CDR2 SYGVNS. There are 14 residues in the CDR3. V lost 0 bases, J lost 1 base, and 6 bases lay in between. CDR3 loop: CASSEYRGQETQYF. In nucleotides, the CDR3 is TGTGCCAGCAGTGAATACAGGGGCCAAGAGACCCAGTACTTC.

Concerning this clone itself: An end of the junction does not agree with germline; a read error may underlie this. This sequence joins TRBV7-7 and TRBJ1-5, with D perhaps matching TRBD1 (6 bases). Germline CDR1 and CDR2: SSHAT and FNYEAQ (reference sequence). CDR3 length: 14 residues. The CDR3 coding sequence is TGTGCTAGCAGCCCAGGGGAGAGCAATCAGCCCCAGCATTTT. The encoded protein is CASSPGESNQPQHF. Full variable domain (remainder filled in from reference TRBV7-7 and TRBJ1-5): GAGVSQSPRYKVTKRGQDVTLRCDPISSHATLYWYQQALGQGPEFLTYFNYEAQPDKSGLPSDRFSAERPEGSISTLTIQRTEQRDSAMYRCASSPGESNQPQHFGDGTRLSIL.